The following is a TCR beta chain sequence with its context. This CDR3 has 15 residues. The germline gives CDR1 MGHRA, CDR2 YSYEKL. V was clipped by 4 bases and J by 0 bases, with 13 bases between them. The record originates from a study of a mutant IDH1 vaccine in newly diagnosed glioma. Sequenced by immunoSEQ multiplex PCR; TCRdb stores in-frame clones only, minus some. This table has roughly 35,000 clones, 70% to 90% appearing once. Time point given: baseline, week 1 (first vaccination visit). The treatment was: pre-vaccination baseline after standard-of-care therapy. The TCR sequence derives from a woman aged 40 to 50 with glioma. The V and J genes are TRBV4-1 and TRBJ2-7, with D possibly being TRBD1 (5 bases). The starting material was PBMCs, obtained from a glioma patient treated with radiotherapy, temozolomide or both. The CDR3 bases are TGCGCCAGCAGCCTGAGACAGTCTGACTCCTACGAGCAGTACTTC. Translating it yields CASSLRQSDSYEQYF.